This T cell receptor beta chain comes out of a study of T-cell memory formation after mild COVID-19. Whole-study context: TCR clusters were mostly confined to one donor each.

Libraries for TCRalpha and TCRbeta carried sample barcodes and unique molecular identifiers via 5'RACE. TCRdb fed the 5' RACE reads into MiXCR, producing one record per CDR3 protein. The sample shows approximately 290,000 distinct CDR3 sequences, 19% of them seen only once. Study results and limitations: There were some responding clones in pre-infection memory, which suggested that cross-reactive memory had joined. A second wave of clones peaked on day 37, and their SARS-CoV-2 specificity went unconfirmed.

Germline V gene sequence: CDR1 ENHRY, CDR2 SYGVKD. Trimming cost V 7 bases and J 0 bases, with 13 bases left between them. The length of the CDR3 is 14 residues. This clonotype was observed a few times. Antigen: not known. Input material: PBMCs or a T cell subset sorted from them (not recorded which). The chain combines TRBV10-3 with TRBJ2-7; D may be TRBD2 (6 bases). The clonotype originates from a man aged 18 to 35 who had mild COVID-19 (a few samples of this study predate the infection). Cell type and time point are not known. For the CDR3, the DNA is TGTGCCATCATGGGGGGTTACCCCTCCTACGAGCAGTACTTC. Its protein product is CAIMGGYPSYEQYF.